This TCR beta chain was sequenced during a study of cytomegalovirus exposure and HLA in healthy donors. Whole-study results and caveats: Listed as cytomegalovirus-associated were more than 150 TCR beta chains.

V lost 0 bases and J lost 5, with 10 bases in between. CDR3 length: 14 amino acids. Germline assignment: CDR1 MGHRA and CDR2 YSYEKL. Generated by immunoSEQ multiplex PCR, the TCRdb table keeps only in-frame clones and is missing some. The table includes fewer than 250,000 clones, around 87% detected once. As concerns this clone: What it binds is not known.

The source is a man between 18 and 35 years old in good health and CMV-seronegative. V and J are TRBV4-1 and TRBJ2-5; D is ambiguous. Sequencing was carried out using PBMCs. CDR3 residues: CASSQDGGLETQYF. The CDR3 coding sequence is TGCGCCAGCAGCCAAGATGGCGGTTTGGAGACCCAGTACTTC.